The clone carrying this TCR beta chain was recorded at least ten times. The antigen is not known. Patients who underwent sequencing had shown CD8+CD57+ cell expansion by flow cytometry. The study profiled TCR beta VDJ and CDR3 using genomic DNA as template. Using its own MiXCR run on the reads, TCRdb lists one record per CDR3 protein. The sample includes 250,000 or so distinct CDR3 sequences, more than 40% of them seen just once. This specimen belongs to a study of CD8+CD57+ T cells in acquired aplastic anemia. At the level of the study: Average DNA yield from sorted CD4+ and CD8+ cells was about 3 ug.

Trimming shortened V by 8 bases and J by 0 bases, and 4 bases separated the two germline ends. CDR1 and CDR2 (germline): SGHVS, FQNEAQ. CDR3 length equals 11 residues. Study results and caveats: Found in both controls and patients were 25 to 35 CD8+ CDR3 sequences.

The V gene is TRBV7-8, the J gene TRBJ1-1; the D is unclear. This TCR derives from a human donor with aplastic anemia. Sequenced: sorted CD4+, CD8+, or CD8+CD57+ T cells (not recorded which) from PBMCs. The CDR3 loop reads CASGLNTEAFF. In nucleotides, the CDR3 is TGTGCCAGCGGACTGAACACTGAAGCTTTCTTT.